The 5 T cell receptor beta chains reported below all come from one sample, sequenced in a study of patients and donors after allogeneic stem cell transplantation. TCRdb processed the RT-PCR reads anew with MiXCR; each CDR3 protein has one entry. Found here are more than 850,000 distinct CDR3 sequences, around 17% of them singletons; the top ten hold roughly 6%. The sequenced material came from blood, either unsorted or a sorted T cell fraction (not recorded which). The source is a human donor who was either an allogeneic HSCT recipient or a stem cell or donor lymphocyte infusion donor (not recorded which). It is not recorded whose cells these are; they may come from a transplant donor.

In regard to this clonotype: One base away lies a much larger clone, so this may be a sequencing read error. The genes are TRBV29-1 and TRBJ1-2, with D possibly matching TRBD1 (5 bases). Germline CDR1 reads SQVTM; CDR2 reads ANQGSEA. Trimming pared 3 bases from V and 6 bases from J, leaving 8 bases between. The CDR3 runs 11 residues. The CDR3 reads CSVDPRDGYTF. Here the CDR3 DNA reads TGCAGCGTTGACCCCAGGGATGGCTACACCTTC.

This clonotype has just a few counts. The V call is TRBV7-2, the J call TRBJ1-1, with a possible D match to TRBD1 (5 bases). CDR3 length: 13 amino acids. CDR1 is SGHTA and CDR2 is FQGNSA in the germline V gene. V was pared by 4 bases and J by 10 bases, with 16 bases between. The CDR3 sequence is CASSSGGAPGAFF. CDR3 nucleotides: TGTGCCAGCAGCTCAGGAGGGGCCCCAGGAGCTTTCTTT.

In this sample, this clonotype turned up a few times. This rearrangement joins TRBV20-1 to TRBJ1-1; TRBD1 aligns across 7 bases. Germline V gives CDR1 DFQATT, CDR2 SNEGSKA (reference sequence). The CDR3 is made up of 15 amino acids. Losses at the gene ends were 6 bases for V and 2 bases for J; bases not matched to a gene: 12. CDR3: CSAVFIRGGNTEAFF. DNA of the CDR3: TGCAGTGCCGTATTCATACGAGGGGGCAACACTGAAGCTTTCTTT.

In the case of this clonotype: This sequence may be a read error, since a much larger clone differs from it by one base. This chain joins TRBV4-3 and TRBJ2-7; no clear D. There are 13 residues in the CDR3. Germline CDR1 reads LGHNA; CDR2 reads YSLEER. In DNA form, the CDR3 reads TGCGCCAGCGGCCAAGGACGCTCCTACGAGCAGTACTTC. Its protein is CASGQGRSYEQYF.

The gene calls are TRBV7-9 and TRBJ2-1; D possibly corresponds to TRBD2 (5 bases). The CDR3 extends over 17 amino acids. V gave up 1 base and J gave up 0 bases, with 13 bases separating them. Germline CDR1 is SEHNR and CDR2 is FQNEAQ (reference sequence). In nucleotides, the CDR3 is TGTGCCAGCAGCTTAGTAGCGAGGGTTAGCTCCTACAATGAGCAGTTCTTC. Amino acids: CASSLVARVSSYNEQFF.